Here is one T cell receptor beta chain with its context. Germline CDR1 reads SEHNR; CDR2 reads FQNEAQ (reference sequence). Unmatched junction bases numbered 3, after V lost 1 base and J lost 9 bases. The CDR3 has 15 residues. About 100,000 TCR templates underwent assay in each sample. Clones were read by immunoSEQ multiplex PCR, and TCRdb kept only the in-frame ones, dropping some. The sample has fewer than 85,000 clones; roughly 89% are singletons. This sample stems from a study of siplizumab effects on memory and regulatory T cells. The J gene is TRBJ1-6, the V gene TRBV7-9, with 10 bases identical to TRBD1. The TCR sequence derives from a human donor in good health. The sequencing input was Tregs sorted from blood. The CDR3 is CASSLGGTGASPLHF. The CDR3 DNA is TGTGCCAGCAGCTTAGGAGGGACAGGGGCTTCACCCCTCCACTTT.